These 5 T cell receptor beta chains were all obtained from the same sample, sequenced in a study of CD8 T cells in Susac syndrome. Random-hexamer reverse transcription was applied to about 0.5 to 1 ug RNA. TCRdb re-called the immunoSEQ multiplex PCR reads with MiXCR, one entry per CDR3 protein. Of 160,000 or so distinct CDR3 sequences listed, roughly 95% are singletons. Sequenced input: CD8+ T cells from PBMCs. The receptors were gathered from a human donor with multiple sclerosis.

This clonotype was counted between two and nine times. The chain links TRBV6-2 or TRBV6-3 to TRBJ2-5, with D uncertain. V dropped 5 bases and J dropped 0 bases, with 1 base sitting between them. The CDR3 is 11 residues long. Germline V gene sequence: CDR1 MNHEY, CDR2 SVGEGT. The CDR3 sequence is CASSDQETQYF. The DNA of the CDR3 is TGTGCCAGCAGTGACCAAGAGACCCAGTACTTC.

The chain couples TRBV2 to TRBJ1-5; 8 bases are shared with TRBD1. V trimming: 3 bases; J trimming: 6 bases; junction bases outside the gene matches: 19. Germline CDR1 SNHLY, CDR2 FYNNEI. The CDR3 consists of 19 residues. Here the CDR3 reads CASSDPGTGNWWGSQPQHF. DNA for the CDR3: TGTGCCAGCAGTGACCCCGGGACAGGAAATTGGTGGGGAAGTCAGCCCCAGCATTTT.

This chain uses TRBV20-1 with TRBJ2-1; TRBD2 aligns across 9 bases. This CDR3 has 16 amino acids. Unmatched junction bases numbered 11, after V lost 0 bases and J lost 8 bases. Germline-derived CDR1 and CDR2 are DFQATT and SNEGSKA (reference sequence). CDR3 sequence reads: CSARDLRTSVTYEQFF. CDR3 sequence (DNA): TGCAGTGCTAGAGATCTCAGGACTAGCGTTACATATGAGCAGTTCTTC.

V gene TRBV9 combines with J gene TRBJ2-1; maybe TRBD1 (5 bases). There are 13 residues in the CDR3. Per the germline V gene, CDR1 is SGDLS and CDR2 is YYNGEE. V lost 1 base and J lost 9, with 11 bases in between. CDR3 loop: CASSVWGGTEQFF. CDR3 sequence (DNA): TGTGCCAGCAGCGTATGGGGCGGAACTGAGCAGTTCTTC. The whole variable domain, remainder taken from reference TRBV9 and TRBJ2-1, is DSGVTQTPKHLITATGQRVTLRCSPRSGDLSVYWYQQSLDQGLQFLIQYYNGEERAKGNILERFSAQQFPDLHSELNLSSLELGDSALYFCASSVWGGTEQFFGPGTRLTVL.

This clonotype appeared a single time. This sequence joins TRBV2 and TRBJ2-7, with 7 bases aligning to TRBD2. This CDR3 region has 14 residues. Germline V lookup: CDR1 SNHLY, CDR2 FYNNEI. J gave up 0 bases and V 3 bases, and 2 bases lay outside the gene matches. CDR3 protein: CASSDGLGSYEQYF. In DNA form, the CDR3 reads TGTGCCAGCAGTGACGGACTAGGCTCCTACGAGCAGTACTTC.